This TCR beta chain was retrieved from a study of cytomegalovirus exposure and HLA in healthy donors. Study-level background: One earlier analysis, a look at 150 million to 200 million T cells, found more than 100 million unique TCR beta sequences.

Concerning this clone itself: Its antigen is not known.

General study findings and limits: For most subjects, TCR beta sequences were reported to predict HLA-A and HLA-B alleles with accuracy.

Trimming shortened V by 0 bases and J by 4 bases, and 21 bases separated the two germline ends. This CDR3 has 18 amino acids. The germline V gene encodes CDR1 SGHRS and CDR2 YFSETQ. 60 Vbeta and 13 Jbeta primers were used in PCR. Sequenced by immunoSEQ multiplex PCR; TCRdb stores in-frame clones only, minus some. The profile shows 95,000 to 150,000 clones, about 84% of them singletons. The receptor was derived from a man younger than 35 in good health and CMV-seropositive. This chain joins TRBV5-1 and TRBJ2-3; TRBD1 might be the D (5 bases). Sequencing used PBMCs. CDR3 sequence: CASSLEAQGHSFADTQYF. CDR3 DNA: TGCGCCAGCAGCTTGGAAGCGCAGGGTCATAGTTTCGCAGATACGCAGTATTTT.